The rows below give T cell receptor beta chains drawn from one sample of a study of human T cells and chemical hapten exposure. Each CDR3 protein gets one entry after TCRdb re-called the RACE reads with MiXCR. In the table there are 69,000 or so distinct CDR3 sequences, 10% of which are singletons. Material: whole blood, obtained in connection with sensitization to the hapten diphenylcyclopropenone (DPC). The receptors derive from a woman aged 50 to 60 with alopecia areata. Some clones in this sample may be carry-over from other donors' samples. The conserved cysteine and the conserved F or W are not part of the CDR3 here. D genes are given only for firm matches.

d_gene: .
v_gene: TRBV19
j_gene: TRBJ1-5
CDR3aa: ASSFLRGRSNQPQH

d_gene: .
v_gene: TRBV11-2
j_gene: TRBJ2-3
CDR3aa: ASSSGLLPDTQY

d_gene: .
v_gene: TRBV15
j_gene: TRBJ2-5
CDR3aa: ATSSTKETGSRQKTQY

d_gene: TRBD1
v_gene: TRBV29-1
j_gene: TRBJ2-1
CDR3aa: SVGTGFLGANEQF

d_gene: .
v_gene: TRBV2
j_gene: TRBJ2-3
CDR3aa: ASRLADTQY

d_gene: .
v_gene: TRBV3-1
j_gene: TRBJ1-5
CDR3aa: ASSQTYSNQPQH

d_gene: .
v_gene: TRBV4-2
j_gene: TRBJ2-5
CDR3aa: ASSQAERETQY

d_gene: .
v_gene: TRBV6-2/TRBV6-3
j_gene: TRBJ2-1
CDR3aa: ASRLDPYNEQF

d_gene: TRBD2
v_gene: TRBV12-3/TRBV12-4
j_gene: TRBJ2-2
CDR3aa: ASSLKSSGSDTGELF

d_gene: .
v_gene: TRBV7-9
j_gene: TRBJ2-2
CDR3aa: ASSLAALDSYSNTGELF

d_gene: .
v_gene: TRBV29-1
j_gene: TRBJ2-1
CDR3aa: SGGEQF

d_gene: .
v_gene: TRBV7-9
j_gene: TRBJ1-6
CDR3aa: ASSLTLPRSPLH

d_gene: .
v_gene: TRBV7-2
j_gene: TRBJ2-1
CDR3aa: ASSPSPGRNEQF

d_gene: TRBD2
v_gene: TRBV7-3
j_gene: TRBJ2-1
CDR3aa: ASSDSGSPYNEQF

d_gene: TRBD2
v_gene: TRBV7-8
j_gene: TRBJ2-1
CDR3aa: ASSLSGRGVDEQF

d_gene: TRBD2
v_gene: TRBV12-3/TRBV12-4
j_gene: TRBJ2-7
CDR3aa: ASRDSGRNSHEQY